Described below is a single T cell receptor (beta chain) sequence and its context. This sample is drawn from a study of blood T cell repertoires in COVID-19. Overall study context: Collection of acute and convalescent COVID-19 samples took place in the United States, Italy and Spain. T cells, B-cell-depleted T cells, or PBMCs supplied cDNA or gDNA.

V was pared by 1 base and J by 8 bases, with 4 bases of the junction left unmatched. The germline gives CDR1 SGHAT, CDR2 FQNNGV. The CDR3 is 14 amino acids. Methods used by the authors: Amplification of reference gene primers provided the estimated nucleated cell counts. Sequenced by immunoSEQ multiplex PCR; TCRdb stores in-frame clones only, minus some. Clone size and the V and J calls come from that table; the DNA yielded D and trimming. Among about 170,000 clones listed, 70% to 90% were seen once. Sequencing used peripheral blood. This sequence originates from a woman older than 75 with COVID-19, enrolled during active disease. This chain joins TRBV11-2 and TRBJ1-4; TRBD1 matches at 7 bases. The CDR3 nucleotides read TGTGCCAGCAGCTTAGCGGGGACAGCGGAAAAACTGTTTTTT. Protein sequence: CASSLAGTAEKLFF.